This T cell receptor (beta chain) was identified in a study of blood T cells in healthy people across ages. General study findings and limits: Older age went with lower TCR beta diversity per million T cells, in a roughly linear way.

Germline CDR1 SGHTA, CDR2 FQGNSA. Trimming took 1 base from V and 6 from J; bases not matched to a gene: 5. The CDR3 is made up of 15 amino acids. This clonotype showed up just a few times. Its antigen is unknown. It was with a sample-barcoded 5' primer and a J-beta primer mix that a second PCR of roughly 7 to 12 cycles was run. Samples each returned at least 3 million CDR3-containing paired-end reads. TCRdb processed the 5' RACE reads anew with MiXCR; each CDR3 protein has one entry. The data contain over a million distinct CDR3 sequences, around 40% of them singletons. The sample comprised blood. The chain has TRBV7-2 and TRBJ2-5; 10 bases fit TRBD2. This TCR was sampled from a woman aged 18-29 years in good health. The CDR3: CASSLEGLATKTQYF. CDR3 coding DNA: TGTGCCAGCAGCTTAGAGGGACTAGCGACGAAGACCCAGTACTTC.